Each of the 9 T cell receptor beta chains below was sequenced from the same sample in a study of cytomegalovirus exposure and HLA in healthy donors. In the PCR, 60 Vbeta and 13 Jbeta primers were used. Method: immunoSEQ multiplex PCR; TCRdb's copy keeps in-frame clones and lacks some. There are 150,000 to 200,000 clones in the sample; about 85% occur only once, and 2% to 2.5% lies in the top ten. Material: PBMCs. The receptors here all came from a man between 18 and 29 years old in good health and CMV-seropositive.

The chain couples TRBV5-1 to TRBJ2-5, with TRBD2 matching 9 bases. CDR3 size: 13 residues. Germline V lookup: CDR1 SGHRS, CDR2 YFSETQ. J gave up 5 bases and V 5 bases, and 4 bases lay outside the gene matches. DNA of the CDR3: TGCGCCAGCAGGGTAGCGGGGGAGGAGACCCAGTACTTC. This codes for CASRVAGEETQYF.

The chain recombines TRBV5-5 with TRBJ1-5, with D uncertain. Trimming cost V 0 bases and J 7 bases, with 11 bases left between them. This CDR3 comprises 14 residues. Germline values: CDR1 SGHKS, CDR2 YYEKEE (reference sequence). CDR3 nucleotide sequence: TGTGCCAGCAGCTTGGACGGGAGAAGGCAGCCCCAGCATTTT. Translated: CASSLDGRRQPQHF.

The rearrangement uses TRBV7-6 and TRBJ1-1; TRBD1 agrees at 8 bases. CDR1 and CDR2 from the germline V gene are SGHVS and FNYEAQ. This CDR3 is 14 amino acids long. Unmatched junction bases numbered 3, after V lost 5 bases and J lost 1 base. This chain's CDR3 is CASSAGTGNTEAFF. DNA for the CDR3: TGTGCCAGCAGCGCGGGGACAGGGAACACTGAAGCTTTCTTT.

V and J are TRBV2 and TRBJ2-7; a possible D gene is TRBD2 (5 bases). CDR1 and CDR2 (germline): SNHLY, FYNNEI. The CDR3 length is 11 residues. The V and J ends lost 7 bases and 6 bases respectively, with 10 bases between them. The DNA of the CDR3 is TGTGCCAGCAAAGAAGGGAGCGAGCAGTACTTC. Translated, it gives CASKEGSEQYF.

The CDR3 DNA reads TGTGCCAGCAGCTTAGGGATAAGCGGGCGACAAGAGACCCAGTACTTC. Amino acids: CASSLGISGRQETQYF. V gene TRBV13 combines with J gene TRBJ2-5; tentative D call: TRBD2 (6 bases). This CDR3 is built from 16 residues. Trimming removed 0 bases from V and 2 bases from J, with 13 bases in between. The germline CDR1 and CDR2 sequences are PRHDT and FYEKMQ (reference sequence).

This rearrangement joins TRBV4-3 to TRBJ2-5, with D unresolved. The CDR3 loop spans 13 amino acids. Germline V gene lookup returns CDR1 LGHNA and CDR2 YSLEER. Trimming pared 0 bases from V and 5 bases from J, leaving 7 bases between. The CDR3 loop reads CASSQEARETQYF. As DNA, the CDR3 is TGCGCCAGCAGCCAAGAAGCCAGGGAGACCCAGTACTTC.

The chain links TRBV7-8 to TRBJ2-1; the D is unclear. Trimming cost V 0 bases and J 1 base, with 10 bases left between them. CDR1 SGHVS and CDR2 FQNEAQ come from the germline V gene. CDR3 length equals 16 residues. CDR3 nucleotides: TGTGCCAGCAGCTTAGCGCGGCTTGGGTCCTACAATGAGCAGTTCTTC. Its translation: CASSLARLGSYNEQFF.

The chain couples TRBV2 to TRBJ1-2, with 9 bases matching TRBD1. Germline assignment: CDR1 SNHLY and CDR2 FYNNEI. The CDR3 loop spans 13 amino acids. The J segment lost 8 bases and the V segment lost 8 bases, leaving 9 bases of the junction unmatched. CDR3 amino acids: CASQQGAVSGYTF. DNA of the CDR3: TGTGCCAGCCAACAGGGGGCGGTTTCGGGCTACACCTTC.

The sample holds one count of this clone. This rearrangement joins TRBV19 to TRBJ2-1; no reliable D call. Trimming removed 5 bases at V and 0 bases at J, with 8 bases between. Germline V CDR1 and CDR2: LNHDA, SQIVND (reference sequence). This CDR3 has 14 residues. This CDR3 is CASSLSGSYNEQFF. CDR3 in DNA: TGTGCCAGTAGTTTGTCAGGCTCCTACAATGAGCAGTTCTTC. The full variable domain, its missing parts supplied by reference TRBV19 and TRBJ2-1, is DGGITQSPKYLFRKEGQNVTLSCEQNLNHDAMYWYRQDPGQGLRLIYYSQIVNDFQKGDIAEGYSVSREKKESFPLTVTSAQKNPTAFYLCASSLSGSYNEQFFGPGTRLTVL.